This TCR beta chain is from a study of blood T cell repertoires in COVID-19. About the research overall: COVID-19 samples collected from the United States, Italy and Spain covered acute and convalescent phases.

Germline lookup yields CDR1 SSHAT and CDR2 FNYEAQ (reference sequence). Trimming removed 3 bases at V and 5 bases at J, with 13 bases between. The CDR3 loop spans 14 amino acids. Assay used: immunoSEQ multiplex PCR; TCRdb lists only in-frame clones, some missing. The sample has roughly 330,000 clones; about 87% are singletons. Enrollees, about 18 to 90 years old, lived in 20 to 25 US areas. Cohorts were determined from participant-reported clinical history. Symptom resolution, clearance, or two negative PCRs marked the recovered donors of Cohort 3. Material: PBMCs or T cells enriched from blood (not recorded which). The chain combines TRBV7-7 with TRBJ1-1; D perhaps matches TRBD1 (5 bases). The clonotype was recovered from a young man who had recovered from COVID-19. Here the CDR3 reads CASSLSRASTEAFF. In DNA, the CDR3 is TGTGCCAGCAGCTTGTCCAGGGCGTCGACTGAAGCTTTCTTT.